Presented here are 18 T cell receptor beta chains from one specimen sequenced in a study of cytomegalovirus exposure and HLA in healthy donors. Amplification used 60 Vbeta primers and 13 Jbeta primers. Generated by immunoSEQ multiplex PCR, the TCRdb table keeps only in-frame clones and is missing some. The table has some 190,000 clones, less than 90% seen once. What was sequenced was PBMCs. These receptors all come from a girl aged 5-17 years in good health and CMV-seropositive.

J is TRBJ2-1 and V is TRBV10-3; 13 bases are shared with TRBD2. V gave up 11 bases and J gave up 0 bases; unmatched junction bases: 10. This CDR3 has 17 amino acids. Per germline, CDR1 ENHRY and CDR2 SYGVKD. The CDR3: CAAQGLAGPSSYNEQFF. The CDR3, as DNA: TGTGCCGCCCAGGGACTAGCGGGACCGAGCTCCTACAATGAGCAGTTCTTC.

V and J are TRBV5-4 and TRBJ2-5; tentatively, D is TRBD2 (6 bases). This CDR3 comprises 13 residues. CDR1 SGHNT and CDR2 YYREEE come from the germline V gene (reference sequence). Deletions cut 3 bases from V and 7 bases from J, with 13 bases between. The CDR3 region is CASSSGLLPTQYF. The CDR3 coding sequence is TGTGCCAGCAGCTCGGGACTCCTGCCGACCCAGTACTTC.

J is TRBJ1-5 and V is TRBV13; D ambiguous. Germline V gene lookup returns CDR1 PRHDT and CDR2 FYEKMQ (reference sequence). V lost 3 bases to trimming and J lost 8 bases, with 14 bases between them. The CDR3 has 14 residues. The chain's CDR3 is CASSFYGSLEPQHF. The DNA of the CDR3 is TGTGCCAGCAGCTTTTACGGGTCGTTAGAGCCCCAGCATTTT.

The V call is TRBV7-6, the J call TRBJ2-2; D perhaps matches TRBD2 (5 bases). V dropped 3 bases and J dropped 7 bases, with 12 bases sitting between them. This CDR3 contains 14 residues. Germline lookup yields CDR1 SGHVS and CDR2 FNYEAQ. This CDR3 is CASSLREFGGELFF. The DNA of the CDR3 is TGTGCCAGCAGCTTGAGGGAATTCGGCGGGGAGCTGTTTTTT.

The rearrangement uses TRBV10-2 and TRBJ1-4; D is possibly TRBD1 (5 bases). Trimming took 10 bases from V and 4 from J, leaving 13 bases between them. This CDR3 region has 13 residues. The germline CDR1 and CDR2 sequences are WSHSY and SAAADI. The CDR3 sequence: CATSTDSNEKLFF. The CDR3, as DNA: TGCGCCACCTCTACAGACAGTAATGAAAAACTGTTTTTT.

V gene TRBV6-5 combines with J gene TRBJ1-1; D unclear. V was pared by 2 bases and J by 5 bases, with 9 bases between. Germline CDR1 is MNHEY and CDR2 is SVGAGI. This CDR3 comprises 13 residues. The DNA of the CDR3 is TGTGCCAGCAGTTACGCGGGAACGACTGAAGCTTTCTTT. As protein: CASSYAGTTEAFF.

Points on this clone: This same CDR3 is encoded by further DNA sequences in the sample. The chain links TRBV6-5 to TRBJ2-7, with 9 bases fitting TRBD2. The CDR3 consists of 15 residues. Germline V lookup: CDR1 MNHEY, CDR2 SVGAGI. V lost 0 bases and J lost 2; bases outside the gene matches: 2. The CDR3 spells CASSYSASGTYEQYF. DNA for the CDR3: TGTGCCAGCAGTTACTCGGCTAGCGGGACCTACGAGCAGTACTTC.

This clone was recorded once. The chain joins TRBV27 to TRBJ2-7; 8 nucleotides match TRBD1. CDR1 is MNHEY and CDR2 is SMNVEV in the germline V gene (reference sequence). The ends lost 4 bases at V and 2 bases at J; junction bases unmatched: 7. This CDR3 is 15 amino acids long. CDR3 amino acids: CASSSRTGIPYEQYF. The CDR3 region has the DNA TGTGCCAGCAGTTCCAGGACAGGGATCCCCTACGAGCAGTACTTC.

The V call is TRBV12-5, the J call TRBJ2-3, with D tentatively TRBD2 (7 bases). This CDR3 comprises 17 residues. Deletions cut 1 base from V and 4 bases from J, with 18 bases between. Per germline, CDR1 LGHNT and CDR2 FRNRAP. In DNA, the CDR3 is TGTGCTAGTGGTTTGGAGAGGGCGCGGGGGCAATCAGATACGCAGTATTTT. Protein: CASGLERARGQSDTQYF.

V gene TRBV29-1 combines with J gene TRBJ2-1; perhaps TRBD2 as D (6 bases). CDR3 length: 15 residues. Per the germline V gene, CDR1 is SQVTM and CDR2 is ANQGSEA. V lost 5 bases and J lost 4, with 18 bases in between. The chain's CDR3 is CSVYERERSYNEQFF. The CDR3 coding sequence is TGCAGCGTTTATGAACGGGAGAGGTCTTACAATGAGCAGTTCTTC.

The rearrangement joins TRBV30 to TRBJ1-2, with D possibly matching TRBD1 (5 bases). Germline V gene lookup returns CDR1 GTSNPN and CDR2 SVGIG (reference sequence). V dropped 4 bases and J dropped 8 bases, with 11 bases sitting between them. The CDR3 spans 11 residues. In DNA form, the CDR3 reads TGTGCCTGGAATGGACACACAGGCTACACCTTC. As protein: CAWNGHTGYTF.

CDR3 nucleotide sequence: TGTGCCAGCACCCCAAGAGGGCTAGCGGACAATGAGCAGTTCTTC. This translates into CASTPRGLADNEQFF. The chain has TRBV13 and TRBJ2-1; 7 nucleotides match TRBD2. Looked up from germline, CDR1 is PRHDT and CDR2 is FYEKMQ (reference sequence). The CDR3 consists of 15 residues. J was trimmed by 5 bases and V by 7 bases; bases with no gene match: 11.

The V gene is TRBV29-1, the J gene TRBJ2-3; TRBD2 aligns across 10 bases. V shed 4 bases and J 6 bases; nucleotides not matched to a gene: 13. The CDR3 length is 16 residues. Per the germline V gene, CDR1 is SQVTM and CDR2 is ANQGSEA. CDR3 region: CSVVGASGSFGDTQYF. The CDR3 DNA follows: TGCAGCGTTGTGGGGGCTAGCGGGAGTTTTGGGGATACGCAGTATTTT.

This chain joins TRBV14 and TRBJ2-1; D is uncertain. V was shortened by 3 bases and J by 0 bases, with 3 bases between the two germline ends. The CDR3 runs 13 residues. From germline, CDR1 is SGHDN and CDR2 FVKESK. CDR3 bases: TGTGCCAGCAGCCATCGCTCCTACAATGAGCAGTTCTTC. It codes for CASSHRSYNEQFF.

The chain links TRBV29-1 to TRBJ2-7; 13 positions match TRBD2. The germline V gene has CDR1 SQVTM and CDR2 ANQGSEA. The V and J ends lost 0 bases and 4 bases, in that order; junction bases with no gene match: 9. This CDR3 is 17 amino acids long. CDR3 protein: CSVEDFAGTSGKYEQYF. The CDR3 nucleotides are TGCAGCGTTGAAGATTTCGCCGGGACTAGCGGGAAATACGAGCAGTACTTC.

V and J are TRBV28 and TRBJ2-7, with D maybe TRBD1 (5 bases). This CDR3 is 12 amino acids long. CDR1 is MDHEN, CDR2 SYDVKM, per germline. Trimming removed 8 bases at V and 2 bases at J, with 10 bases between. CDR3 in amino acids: CASHKGTYEQYF. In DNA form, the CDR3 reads TGTGCCAGCCACAAGGGGACCTACGAGCAGTACTTC.

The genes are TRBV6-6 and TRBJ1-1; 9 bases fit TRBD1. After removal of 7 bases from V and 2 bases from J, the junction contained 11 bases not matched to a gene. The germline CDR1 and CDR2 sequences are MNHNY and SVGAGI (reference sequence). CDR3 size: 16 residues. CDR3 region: CASNNRGRSLNTEAFF. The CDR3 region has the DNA TGTGCCAGCAATAACAGGGGGCGAAGTTTAAACACTGAAGCTTTCTTT.

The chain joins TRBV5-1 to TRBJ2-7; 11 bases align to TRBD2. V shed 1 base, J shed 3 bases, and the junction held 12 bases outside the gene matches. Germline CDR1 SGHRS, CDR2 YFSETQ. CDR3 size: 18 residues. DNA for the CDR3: TGCGCCAGCAGCTTGAGGCTAGCGGGAGGAGGTATAGGCTACGAGCAGTACTTC. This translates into CASSLRLAGGGIGYEQYF. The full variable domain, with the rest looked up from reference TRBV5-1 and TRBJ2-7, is KAGVTQTPRYLIKTRGQQVTLSCSPISGHRSVSWYQQTPGQGLQFLFEYFSETQRNKGNFPGRFSGRQFSNSRSEMNVSTLELGDSALYLCASSLRLAGGGIGYEQYFGPGTRLTVT.